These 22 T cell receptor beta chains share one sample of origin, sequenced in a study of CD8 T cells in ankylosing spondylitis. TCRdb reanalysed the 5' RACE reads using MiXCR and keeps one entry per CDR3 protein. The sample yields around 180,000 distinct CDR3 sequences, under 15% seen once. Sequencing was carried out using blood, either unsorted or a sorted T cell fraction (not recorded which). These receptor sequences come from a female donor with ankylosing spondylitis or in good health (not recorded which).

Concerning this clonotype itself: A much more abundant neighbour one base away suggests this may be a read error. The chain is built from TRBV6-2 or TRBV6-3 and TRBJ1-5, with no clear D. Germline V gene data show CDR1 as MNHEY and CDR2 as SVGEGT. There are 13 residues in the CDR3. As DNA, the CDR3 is TGTGCCAGCAGTTACTCCGCTAATCAGTCCCAGCATTTT. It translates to CASSYSANQSQHF.

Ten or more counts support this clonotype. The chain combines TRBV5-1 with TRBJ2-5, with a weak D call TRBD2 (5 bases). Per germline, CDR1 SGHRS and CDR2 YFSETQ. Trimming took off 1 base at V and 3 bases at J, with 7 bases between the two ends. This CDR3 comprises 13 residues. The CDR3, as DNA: TGCGCCAGCAGCTTGCAGCGGAAAGAGACCCAGTACTTC. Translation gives CASSLQRKETQYF.

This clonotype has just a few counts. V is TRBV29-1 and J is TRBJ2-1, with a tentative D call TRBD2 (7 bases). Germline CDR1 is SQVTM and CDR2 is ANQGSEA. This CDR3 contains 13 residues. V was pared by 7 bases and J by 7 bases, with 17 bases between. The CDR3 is CSGRGRARNEQFF. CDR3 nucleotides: TGCAGCGGTAGGGGGAGGGCCCGAAATGAGCAGTTCTTC.

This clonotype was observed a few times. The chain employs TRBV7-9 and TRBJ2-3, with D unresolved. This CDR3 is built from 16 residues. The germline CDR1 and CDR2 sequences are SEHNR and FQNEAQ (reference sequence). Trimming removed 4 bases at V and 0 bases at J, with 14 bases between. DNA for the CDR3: TGTGCCAGCAGCTCATATCGGGTCCAGAGCACAGATACGCAGTATTTT. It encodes CASSSYRVQSTDTQYF.

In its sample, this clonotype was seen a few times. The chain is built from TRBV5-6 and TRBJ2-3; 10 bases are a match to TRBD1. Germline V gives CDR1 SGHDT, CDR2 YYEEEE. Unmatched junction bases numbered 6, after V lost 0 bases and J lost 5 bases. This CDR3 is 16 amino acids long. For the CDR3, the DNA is TGTGCCAGCAGCTTGGACGGGACAGGGGTGCAAGATACGCAGTATTTT. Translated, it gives CASSLDGTGVQDTQYF.

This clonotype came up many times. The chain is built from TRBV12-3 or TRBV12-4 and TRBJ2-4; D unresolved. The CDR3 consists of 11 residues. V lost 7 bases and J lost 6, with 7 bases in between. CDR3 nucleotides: TGTGCCAGCAAGCTCTTAAACATTCAGTACTTC. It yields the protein CASKLLNIQYF.

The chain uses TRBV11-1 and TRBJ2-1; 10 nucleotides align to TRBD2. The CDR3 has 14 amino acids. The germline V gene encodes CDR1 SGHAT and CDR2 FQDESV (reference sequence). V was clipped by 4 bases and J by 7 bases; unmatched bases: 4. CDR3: CASSSPGLANEQFF. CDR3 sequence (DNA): TGTGCCAGCAGCTCCCCGGGACTAGCGAATGAGCAGTTCTTC. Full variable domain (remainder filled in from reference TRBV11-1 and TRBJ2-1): EAEVAQSPRYKITEKSQAVAFWCDPISGHATLYWYRQILGQGPELLVQFQDESVVDDSQLPKDRFSAERLKGVDSTLKIQPAELGDSAMYLCASSSPGLANEQFFGPGTRLTVL.

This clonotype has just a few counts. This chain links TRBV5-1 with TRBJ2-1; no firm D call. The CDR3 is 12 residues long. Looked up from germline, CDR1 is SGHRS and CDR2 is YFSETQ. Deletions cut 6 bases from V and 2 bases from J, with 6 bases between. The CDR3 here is CASKETYNEQFF. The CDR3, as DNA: TGCGCCAGCAAGGAAACCTACAATGAGCAGTTCTTC.

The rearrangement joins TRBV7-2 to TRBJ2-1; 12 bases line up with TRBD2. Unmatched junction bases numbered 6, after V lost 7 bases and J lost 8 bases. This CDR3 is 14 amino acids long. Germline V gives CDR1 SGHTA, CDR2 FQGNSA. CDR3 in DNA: TGTGCCAGCACCCTGCTAGCGGGAGGGCATGAGCAGTTCTTC. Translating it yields CASTLLAGGHEQFF.

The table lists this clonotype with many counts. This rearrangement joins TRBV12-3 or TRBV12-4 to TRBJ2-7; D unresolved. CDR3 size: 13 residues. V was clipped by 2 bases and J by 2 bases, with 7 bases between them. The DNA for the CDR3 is TGTGCCAGCAGTTTAACAGCCACCTACGAGCAGTACTTC. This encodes CASSLTATYEQYF.

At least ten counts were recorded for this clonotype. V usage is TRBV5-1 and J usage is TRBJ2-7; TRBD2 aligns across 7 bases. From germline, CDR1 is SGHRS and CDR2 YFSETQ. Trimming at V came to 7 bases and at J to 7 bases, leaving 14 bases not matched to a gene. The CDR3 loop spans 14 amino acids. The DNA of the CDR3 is TGCGCCAGCTCTCGCGGGAGCTCGGCTGGGGAGCAGTACTTC. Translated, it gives CASSRGSSAGEQYF.

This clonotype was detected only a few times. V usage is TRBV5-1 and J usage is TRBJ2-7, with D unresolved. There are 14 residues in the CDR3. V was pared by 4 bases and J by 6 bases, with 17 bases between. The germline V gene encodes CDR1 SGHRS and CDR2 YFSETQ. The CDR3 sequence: CASSDALPTGEQYF. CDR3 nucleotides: TGCGCCAGCAGCGATGCCCTTCCGACCGGCGAGCAGTACTTC.

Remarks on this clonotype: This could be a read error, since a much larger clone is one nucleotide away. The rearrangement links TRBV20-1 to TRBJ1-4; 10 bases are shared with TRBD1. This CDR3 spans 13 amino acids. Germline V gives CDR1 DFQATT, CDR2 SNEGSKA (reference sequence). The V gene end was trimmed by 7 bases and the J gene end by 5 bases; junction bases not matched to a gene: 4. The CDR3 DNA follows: TGCAGTGTTGTGGGACAGGGGAATGAAAAACTGTTTTTT. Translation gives CSVVGQGNEKLFF.

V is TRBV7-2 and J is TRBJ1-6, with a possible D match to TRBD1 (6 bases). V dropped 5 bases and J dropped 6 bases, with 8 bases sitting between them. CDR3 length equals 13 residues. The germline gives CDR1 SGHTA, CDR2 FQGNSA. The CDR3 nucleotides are TGTGCCAGCAGCACAGGGTTTAATTCACCCCTCCACTTT. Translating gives CASSTGFNSPLHF.

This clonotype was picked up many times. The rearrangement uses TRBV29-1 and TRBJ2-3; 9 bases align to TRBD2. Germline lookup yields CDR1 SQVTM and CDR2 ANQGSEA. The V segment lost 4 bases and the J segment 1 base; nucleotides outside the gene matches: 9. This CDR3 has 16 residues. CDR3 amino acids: CSVASLAGVRTDTQYF. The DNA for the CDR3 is TGCAGCGTTGCCTCTTTAGCGGGAGTTCGCACAGATACGCAGTATTTT.

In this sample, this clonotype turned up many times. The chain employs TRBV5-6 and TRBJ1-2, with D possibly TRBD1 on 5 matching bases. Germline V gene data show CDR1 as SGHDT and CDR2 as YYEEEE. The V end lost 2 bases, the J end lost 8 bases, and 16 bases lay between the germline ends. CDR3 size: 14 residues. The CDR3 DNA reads TGTGCCAGCAGCTTAAGGGGCACACCGGAAGGCTACACCTTC. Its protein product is CASSLRGTPEGYTF. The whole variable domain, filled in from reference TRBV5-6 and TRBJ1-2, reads DAGVTQSPTHLIKTRGQQVTLRCSPKSGHDTVSWYQQALGQGPQFIFQYYEEEERQRGNFPDRFSGHQFPNYSSELNVNALLLGDSALYLCASSLRGTPEGYTFGSGTRLTVV.

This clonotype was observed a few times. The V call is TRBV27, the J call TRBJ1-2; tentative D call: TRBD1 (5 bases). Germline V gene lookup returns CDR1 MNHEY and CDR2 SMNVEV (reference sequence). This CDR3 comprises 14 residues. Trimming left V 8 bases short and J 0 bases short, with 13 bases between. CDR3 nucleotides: TGTGCCAGCGGAGGGTTGGGGGCTAACTATGGCTACACCTTC. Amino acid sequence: CASGGLGANYGYTF.

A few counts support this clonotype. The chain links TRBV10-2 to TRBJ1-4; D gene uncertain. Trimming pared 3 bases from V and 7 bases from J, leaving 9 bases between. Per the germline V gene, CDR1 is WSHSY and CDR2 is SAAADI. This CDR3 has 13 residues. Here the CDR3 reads CASSDLDGEKLFF. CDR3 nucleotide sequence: TGCGCCAGCAGTGATCTGGACGGTGAAAAACTGTTTTTT.

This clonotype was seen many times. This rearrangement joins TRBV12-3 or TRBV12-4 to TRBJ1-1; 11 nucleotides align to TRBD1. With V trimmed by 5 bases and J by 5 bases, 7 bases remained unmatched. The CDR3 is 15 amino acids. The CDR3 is CASSPGTGGWTEAFF. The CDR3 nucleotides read TGTGCCAGCAGTCCCGGGACAGGGGGTTGGACTGAAGCTTTCTTT.

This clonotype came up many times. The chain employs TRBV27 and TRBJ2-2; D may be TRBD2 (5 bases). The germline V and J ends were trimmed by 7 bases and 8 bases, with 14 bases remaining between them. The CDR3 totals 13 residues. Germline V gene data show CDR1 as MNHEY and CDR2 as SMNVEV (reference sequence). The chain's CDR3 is CASTPVPGGELFF. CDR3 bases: TGTGCCAGCACTCCTGTGCCGGGGGGGGAGCTGTTTTTT.

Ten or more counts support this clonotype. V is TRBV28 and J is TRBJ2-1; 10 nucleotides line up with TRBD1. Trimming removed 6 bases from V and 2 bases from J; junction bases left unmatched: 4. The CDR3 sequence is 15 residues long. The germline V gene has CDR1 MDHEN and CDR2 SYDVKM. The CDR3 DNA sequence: TGTGCCAGCAGAGCCGGGACAGGGGCCTACAATGAGCAGTTCTTC. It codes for CASRAGTGAYNEQFF.

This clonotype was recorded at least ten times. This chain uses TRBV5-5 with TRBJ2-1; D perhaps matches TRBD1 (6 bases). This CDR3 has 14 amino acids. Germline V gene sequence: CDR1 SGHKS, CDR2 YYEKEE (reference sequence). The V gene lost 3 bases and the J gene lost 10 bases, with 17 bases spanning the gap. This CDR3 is CASSSLTGHPEQFF. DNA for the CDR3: TGTGCCAGCAGCTCACTAACAGGGCACCCCGAGCAGTTCTTC.